This T cell receptor beta chain originates from a study of cytomegalovirus exposure and HLA in healthy donors. Study results and caveats: The authors enumerated some 170 TCR beta chains as linked to cytomegalovirus. It was reported that the classifier diagnosed cytomegalovirus status with high specificity and sensitivity in both the original and validation cohorts. Rarity characterized most TCR sequences, yet some public TCRs appeared in many donors. First-cohort TCR clusters tended to co-occur in the roughly 120 validation repertoires, a later analysis found.

Germline V gives CDR1 MNHEY, CDR2 SVGAGI. CDR3 size: 16 residues. Trimming took off 0 bases at V and 2 bases at J, with 12 bases between the two ends. Clones were sequenced by immunoSEQ multiplex PCR, and TCRdb holds only the in-frame ones, with some missing. Found here are about 160,000 clones, about 88% of them singletons; the top ten hold 2% to 2.5%. As to this clone: No antigen is known for it.

The sequence came from a woman between 18 and 30 years old in good health and CMV-seronegative. Material: PBMCs. The chain employs TRBV6-5 and TRBJ2-3, with a possible D match to TRBD2 (6 bases). CDR3: CASSYSRDFFTDTQYF. The CDR3 bases are TGTGCCAGCAGTTACTCCCGGGACTTCTTCACAGATACGCAGTATTTT.